What follows are 4 T cell receptor beta chains derived from one specimen sequenced in a study of blood T cells in healthy people across ages. Combining a sample-barcoded 5' primer with a J-beta primer mix, a second PCR ran for roughly 7 to 12 cycles. In TCRdb, the 5' RACE reads were re-called with MiXCR into one record per CDR3 protein. The data hold about 1.8 million distinct CDR3 sequences, with roughly 52% observed a single time. The sequencing sample was made of blood. The receptor source for this set is a woman in her thirties or forties in good health.

The gene calls are TRBV7-2 and TRBJ1-1; possible D gene TRBD1, 5 bases. Trimming removed 5 bases from V and 5 bases from J, with 18 bases in between. The germline V gene encodes CDR1 SGHTA and CDR2 FQGNSA. The CDR3 is made up of 15 amino acids. CDR3 coding DNA: TGTGCCAGCAGCCCGACGGGTGGGGCAGGGACTGAAGCTTTCTTT. The encoded protein is CASSPTGGAGTEAFF.

The chain joins TRBV4-2 to TRBJ1-6; D unclear. The germline gives CDR1 LGHNA, CDR2 YNFKEQ. The germline V and J ends were trimmed by 0 bases and 5 bases, with 5 bases remaining between them. The CDR3 length is 14 residues. The CDR3 here is CASSQEQHNSPLHF. The CDR3 DNA sequence: TGTGCCAGCAGCCAAGAACAGCATAATTCACCCCTCCACTTT.

The chain carries TRBV20-1 and TRBJ2-3, with D maybe TRBD1 (6 bases). Between the trimmed V and J ends, which lost 0 bases and 5 bases, there was a span of 12 bases. The CDR3 is made up of 14 amino acids. Germline loops: CDR1 DFQATT, CDR2 SNEGSKA (reference sequence). The CDR3 spells CSARDQLGGDTQYF. The CDR3 coding sequence is TGCAGTGCTAGAGATCAACTAGGGGGAGATACGCAGTATTTT.

J is TRBJ2-7 and V is TRBV6-2 or TRBV6-3; tentative D call: TRBD1 (6 bases). Germline assignment: CDR1 MNHEY and CDR2 SVGEGT. This CDR3 is built from 12 residues. Trimming removed 4 bases from V and 6 bases from J, with 10 bases in between. The CDR3 sequence: CASSWGQSEQYF. The CDR3 DNA reads as TGTGCCAGCAGTTGGGGACAATCCGAGCAGTACTTC.